This T cell receptor (beta chain) was observed in a study of T cells expressing NK-cell markers. Study overall: Underlying the TCR beta repertoires were sorted CD3+CD56+NKG2C+, CD3+CD56+NKG2C- and CD3+CD56-NKG2C+ T cells. Seven donors tested HCMV-seropositive and one tested seronegative among the eight sequenced.

Study-wide points: Whether expanded NKG2C-expressing T cell clones recognize HCMV is unknown.

Concerning this clonotype itself: Antigen unknown.

In germline, CDR1 is SGHNT, CDR2 YYREEE (reference sequence). The CDR3 has 15 residues. Template switching by 5'RACE with UMIs generated the TCR beta cDNA. TCRdb reworked the 5' RACE reads into one entry per CDR3 protein, no DNA. The sample table sets out 400,000 to 550,000 distinct CDR3 sequences. The receptor comes from a woman aged 18 to 75 in good health. Material: blood T cells: a sorted CD56 or NKG2C T cell subset, CD4+ or CD8+ T cells, or bulk PBMC T cells (not recorded which). The chain has TRBV5-4 and TRBJ2-3; TCRdb gives TRBD1 as the D gene, but with no DNA this cannot be confirmed. CDR3 residues: CASSPDGVRAYTQYF.